One sample yielded the 6 T cell receptor beta chains listed below, sequenced in a study of early T cells in non-severe SARS-CoV-2 infection (dated by TCRdb to the early 2020s). The library relied on 5' RACE. Sequencing was carried out with a NextSeq 500. TCRdb took the public reads, trimmed them with fastp at Q25, ran MiXCR for clone calling and kept in-frame beta chains. Every entry covers one CDR3 protein and lists the most common genes and DNA from its rows. This sample is represented by more than 65,000 distinct CDR3 sequences; 9% to 15% of them were singletons. The leading ten clones occupy around 3.8% of the sample. Sequenced: whole blood. The receptors shown here come from an adult who was a healthcare worker with PCR-confirmed SARS-CoV-2 infection or an uninfected control (not recorded which).

The sample holds many counts of this clonotype. The chain uses TRBV20-1 and TRBJ2-2; 7 bases line up with TRBD1. The junction had 10 bases not matched to a gene; V was cut back by 3 bases and J by 3 bases. The germline V gene encodes CDR1 DFQATT and CDR2 SNEGSKA (reference sequence). The CDR3 loop spans 16 amino acids. The CDR3 DNA follows: TGCAGTGCTAGTCTTCCGGGGACAGTATACACCGGGGAGCTGTTTTTT. Translation gives CSASLPGTVYTGELFF.

This chain joins TRBV28 and TRBJ2-1; a weak D match, TRBD2 (5 bases). The CDR3 covers 13 residues. Germline V gives CDR1 MDHEN, CDR2 SYDVKM. Trimming removed 4 bases at V and 5 bases at J, with 9 bases between. CDR3 protein: CASSSRLNNEQFF. CDR3 coding DNA: TGTGCCAGCAGTTCTCGACTAAACAATGAGCAGTTCTTC.

The CDR3 region has the DNA TGCAGTGCTAGGGCGTTCTACAATGAGCAGTTCTTC. Encoded protein: CSARAFYNEQFF. The chain combines TRBV20-1 with TRBJ2-1; D unclear. This CDR3 comprises 12 residues. CDR1 DFQATT and CDR2 SNEGSKA come from the germline V gene (reference sequence). The V gene lost 3 bases and the J gene lost 3 bases, with 6 bases spanning the gap.

This clonotype was counted ten times or more. The gene calls are TRBV28 and TRBJ1-5, with D hard to call. The CDR3 is made up of 14 amino acids. Germline V gene data show CDR1 as MDHEN and CDR2 as SYDVKM. Deletions cut 10 bases from V and 0 bases from J, with 13 bases between. The CDR3 nucleotides read TGTGCCACCTTACACGGATATAGCAATCAGCCCCAGCATTTT. It encodes CATLHGYSNQPQHF.

This clonotype came up a few times. For the CDR3, the DNA is TGCAGTGCCCCACCGCGACTAGCGGGCTCCTCCTACGAGCAGTACTTC. It yields the protein CSAPPRLAGSSYEQYF. The chain is built from TRBV20-1 and TRBJ2-7, with 10 positions matching TRBD2. The CDR3 length is 16 residues. J lost 0 bases, V lost 6 bases, and 11 bases had no gene match. Germline V gene data show CDR1 as DFQATT and CDR2 as SNEGSKA (reference sequence).

The chain links TRBV6-6 to TRBJ1-6; tentatively, D is TRBD1 (6 bases). Deletions cut 4 bases from V and 5 bases from J, with 12 bases between. The CDR3 has 15 amino acids. CDR1 MNHNY and CDR2 SVGAGI come from the germline V gene (reference sequence). The DNA for the CDR3 is TGTGCCAGCAGTTTCCGGGACACTAATAATTCACCCCTCCACTTT. This encodes CASSFRDTNNSPLHF.